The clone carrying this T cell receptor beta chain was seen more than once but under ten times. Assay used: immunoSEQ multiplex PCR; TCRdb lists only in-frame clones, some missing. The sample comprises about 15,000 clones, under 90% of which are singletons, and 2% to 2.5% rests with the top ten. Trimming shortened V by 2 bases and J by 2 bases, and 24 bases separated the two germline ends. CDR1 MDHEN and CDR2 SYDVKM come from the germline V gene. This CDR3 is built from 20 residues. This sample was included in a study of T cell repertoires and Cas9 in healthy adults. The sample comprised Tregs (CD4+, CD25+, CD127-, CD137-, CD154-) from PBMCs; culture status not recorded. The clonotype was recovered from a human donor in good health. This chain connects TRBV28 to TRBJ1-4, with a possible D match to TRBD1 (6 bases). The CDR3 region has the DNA TGTGCCAGCAGTTTAACCGGTTTCGATACAGGGCGCCCGACTAATGAAAAACTGTTTTTT. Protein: CASSLTGFDTGRPTNEKLFF. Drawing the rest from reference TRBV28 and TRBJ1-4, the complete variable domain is DVKVTQSSRYLVKRTGEKVFLECVQDMDHENMFWYRQDPGLGLRLIYFSYDVKMKEKGDIPEGYSVSREKKERFSLILESASTNQTSMYLCASSLTGFDTGRPTNEKLFFGSGTQLSVL.